This T cell receptor (beta chain) was captured by sequencing in a study of cytomegalovirus exposure and HLA in healthy donors. On the study more broadly: When 350 to 500 donors were genotyped, roughly 80% of them were found to fall in the Caucasian-associated ancestry cluster. Findings and limits, study-wide: Earlier findings revealed that most TCR beta V segments proved productive either about 90% or about 30% of the time. Most subjects' HLA-A and HLA-B alleles were reportedly predicted from TCR beta sequences. Using a false discovery rate of 0.05, a later analysis showed that 15,000 to 20,000 TCR beta sequences were associated with HLA alleles.

With respect to this clone: Its antigen remains unidentified.

The CDR3 sequence is 16 residues long. V trimming: 1 base; J trimming: 6 bases; junction bases outside the gene matches: 7. Germline V CDR1 and CDR2: SGHTA, FQGNSA. A multiplex PCR was run with 60 Vbeta primers and 13 Jbeta primers. The method was immunoSEQ multiplex PCR; TCRdb's version includes in-frame clones alone and lacks a portion of them. The data show 120,000 or so clones, with under 85% seen just once and approximately 9.1% held by the top ten. The sequencing input was PBMCs. The chain links TRBV7-2 to TRBJ2-5; 11 bases agree with TRBD2. This clonotype was sampled from a woman aged 45-60 years in good health and CMV-seropositive. As DNA, the CDR3 is TGTGCCAGCAGCTTAGTCGCTAGCGGGGGGCTAAAGACCCAGTACTTC. Amino acids: CASSLVASGGLKTQYF.